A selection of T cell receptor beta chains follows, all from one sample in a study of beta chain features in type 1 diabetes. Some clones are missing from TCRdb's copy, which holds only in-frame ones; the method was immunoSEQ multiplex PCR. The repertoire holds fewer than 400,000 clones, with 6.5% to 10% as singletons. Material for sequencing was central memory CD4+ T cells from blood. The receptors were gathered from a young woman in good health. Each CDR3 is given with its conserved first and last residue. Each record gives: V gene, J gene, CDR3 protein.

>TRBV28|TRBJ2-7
CASIQGGANEQYF
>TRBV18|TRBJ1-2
CASSQLETAGGAF
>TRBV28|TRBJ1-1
CASSPPSRQDGVAFF
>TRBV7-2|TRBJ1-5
CASSLNGVGSNQPQHF
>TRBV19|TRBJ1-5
CASSMGETGKSQPQHF
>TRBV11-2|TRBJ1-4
CASSRRGQGEHEKLFF
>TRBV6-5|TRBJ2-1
CASSYHVGSYNEQFF
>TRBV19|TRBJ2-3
CASRDQNTDTQYF
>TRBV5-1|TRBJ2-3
CASSFGTSGTDTQYF
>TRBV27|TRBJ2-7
CASSLRGYYEQYF
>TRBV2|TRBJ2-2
CASSWQGVETGELFF
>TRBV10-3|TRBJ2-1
CAISHTSGRVNEQFF
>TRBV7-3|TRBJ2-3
CASRGDLSRHTQYF
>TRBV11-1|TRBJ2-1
CASSFSSLRGTEQFF
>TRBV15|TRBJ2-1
CATSPSDRAYEQFF
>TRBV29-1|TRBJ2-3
CSVGRTGGADTQYF
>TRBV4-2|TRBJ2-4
CASSQDRGGLAGRNIQYF
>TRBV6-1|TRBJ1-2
CASSETGFILHGYTF
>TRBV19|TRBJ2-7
CASSIVPGTGVSRRKAGGAYEQYF
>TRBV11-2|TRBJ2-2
CASSRTGYAGELFF
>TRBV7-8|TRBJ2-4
CASSHSARNIQYF
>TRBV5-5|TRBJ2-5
CASSGQGETQYF
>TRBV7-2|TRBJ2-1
CASSLDGVFNEQFF
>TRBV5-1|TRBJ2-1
CASSPGWPSGTYNEQFF
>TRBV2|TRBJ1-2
CASSADRTGGYTF
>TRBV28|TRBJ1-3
CASEGRNTIYF
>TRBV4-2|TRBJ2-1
CASSQDRAGNNEQFF
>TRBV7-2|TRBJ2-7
CASSQSSYEQYF
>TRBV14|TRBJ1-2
CASSRNRDRRGGYTF
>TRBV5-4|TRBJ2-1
CASSFSLAGANEQFF
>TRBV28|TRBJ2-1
CASSLTSGRGYNEQFF
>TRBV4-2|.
CASSQDLTSGTYEQYF
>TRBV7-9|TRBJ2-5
CASSFVLGGQETQYF
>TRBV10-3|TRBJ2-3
CAIARTSGSFSDTQYF
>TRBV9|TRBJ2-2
CASSVDDRDTGELFF
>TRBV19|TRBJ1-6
CASSAYRGSPLHF
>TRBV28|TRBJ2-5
CASSLALWEETQYF
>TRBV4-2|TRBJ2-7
CASSQGQGLAAAEQYF
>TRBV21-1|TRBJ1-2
CASSKATRENYGYTF
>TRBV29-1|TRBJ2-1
CSVEGTPTYNEQFF